This is a list of T cell receptor beta chains from one sample in a study of human T cells and chemical hapten exposure. MiXCR was run by TCRdb on the RACE reads, yielding one entry per CDR3 protein. The repertoire includes under 90,000 distinct CDR3 sequences, 9.6% of them detected once, and around 3.9% sits in the top ten. The material was whole blood, obtained in connection with sensitization to the hapten diphenylcyclopropenone (DPC). These receptors were collected from a woman aged 40 to 50 with alopecia areata. Some clones in this sample may be carry-over from other donors' samples. The CDR3 runs from the conserved cysteine through the conserved F or W. D genes are given only for firm matches. A clone size is listed for some rows: how often the clone was seen (once, few, many), or a class if it is expanded.

abundance,j_gene,d_gene,v_gene,CDR3aa,CDR3nt
NA,TRBJ2-1,TRBD1,TRBV7-9,CASSFPGQGYDEQFF,TGTGCCAGCAGCTTTCCGGGACAGGGGTACGATGAGCAGTTCTTC
many,TRBJ1-2,NA,TRBV6-5,CASSRPGGNYGYTF,TGTGCCAGCAGCCGGCCCGGGGGGAACTATGGCTACACCTTC
many,TRBJ2-7,TRBD1,TRBV6-6,CASDRGPGDEQYF,TGTGCCAGCGACAGGGGCCCGGGAGACGAGCAGTACTTC
many,TRBJ2-2,TRBD2,TRBV6-6,CASSSGDRGTGELFF,TGTGCCAGCAGCAGCGGGGACCGGGGCACCGGGGAGCTGTTTTTT
many,TRBJ2-3,NA,TRBV7-2,CASSLAGGRTDTQYF,TGTGCCAGCAGCTTAGCCGGGGGGCGCACAGATACGCAGTATTTT
NA,TRBJ1-1,NA,TRBV7-2,CASSFERHNTEAFF,TGTGCCAGCAGCTTCGAGCGCCACAACACTGAAGCTTTCTTT
few,TRBJ1-2,TRBD1,TRBV9,CASSVDNSGTGETYGYTF,TGTGCCAGCAGCGTAGATAATTCGGGGACAGGCGAGACCTATGGCTACACCTTC
NA,TRBJ1-2,NA,TRBV6-5,CASSYSGPNYGYTF,TGTGCCAGCAGTTACTCTGGGCCGAACTATGGCTACACCTTC
few,TRBJ2-3,NA,TRBV6-2/TRBV6-3,CASSQANTQYF,TGTGCCAGCAGCCAGGCAAATACGCAGTATTTT
few,TRBJ2-7,TRBD2,TRBV29-1,CSAAEAGDTYEQYF,TGCAGCGCTGCTGAAGCGGGGGACACCTACGAGCAGTACTTC
many,TRBJ1-2,NA,TRBV3-1,CASSQVSGHYGYTF,TGTGCCAGCAGCCAAGTTTCGGGCCACTATGGCTACACCTTC
many,TRBJ1-2,NA,TRBV19,CASSIPGTNGYTF,TGTGCCAGTAGTATCCCCGGGACAAATGGCTACACCTTC
few,TRBJ1-2,NA,TRBV7-6,CASSPLDSRGYTF,TGTGCCAGCAGTCCTCTTGACAGTCGGGGCTACACCTTC
many,TRBJ1-2,NA,TRBV7-6,CASSLESSYGYTF,TGTGCCAGCAGCTTGGAGTCTTCCTATGGCTACACCTTC
NA,TRBJ1-1,TRBD1,TRBV20-1,CSARTGGTEAFF,TGCAGTGCTAGGACAGGGGGGACTGAAGCTTTCTTT